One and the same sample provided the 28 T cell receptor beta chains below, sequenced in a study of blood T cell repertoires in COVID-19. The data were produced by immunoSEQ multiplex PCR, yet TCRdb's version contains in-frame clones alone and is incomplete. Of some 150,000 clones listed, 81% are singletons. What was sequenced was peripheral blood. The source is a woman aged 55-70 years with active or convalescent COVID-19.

CDR3 region: CASSPRGGGNQPQHF. CDR3 DNA: TGCGCCAGCAGCCCTAGGGGAGGCGGCAATCAGCCCCAGCATTTT. This sequence joins TRBV5-1 and TRBJ1-5; tentative D call: TRBD1 (5 bases). Germline values: CDR1 SGHRS, CDR2 YFSETQ. The CDR3 contains 15 residues. Between the trimmed V and J ends, which lost 4 bases and 2 bases, there was a span of 13 bases.

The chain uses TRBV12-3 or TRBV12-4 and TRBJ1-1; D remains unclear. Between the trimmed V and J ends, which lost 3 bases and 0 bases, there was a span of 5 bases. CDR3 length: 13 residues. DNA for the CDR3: TGTGCCAGCAGTTTCTCTGTGAACACTGAAGCTTTCTTT. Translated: CASSFSVNTEAFF.

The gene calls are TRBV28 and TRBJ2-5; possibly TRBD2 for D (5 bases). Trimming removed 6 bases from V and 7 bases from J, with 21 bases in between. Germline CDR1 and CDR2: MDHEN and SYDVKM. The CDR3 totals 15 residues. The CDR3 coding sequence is TGTGCCAGCAGCAAGTTTAGTCCTCCCGAGGGGACCCAGTACTTC. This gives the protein CASSKFSPPEGTQYF.

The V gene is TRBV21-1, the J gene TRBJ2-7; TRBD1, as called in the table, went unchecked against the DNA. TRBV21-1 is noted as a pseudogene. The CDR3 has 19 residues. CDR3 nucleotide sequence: TGTGCCAGCAGCATTGGAGGGGACAGGAACAGGTGGACCTCCTACGAGCAGTACGTC. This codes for CASSIGGDRNRWTSYEQYV.

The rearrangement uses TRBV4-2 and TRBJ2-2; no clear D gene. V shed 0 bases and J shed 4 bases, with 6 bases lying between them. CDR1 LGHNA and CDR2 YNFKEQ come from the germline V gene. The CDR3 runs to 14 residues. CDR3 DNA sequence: TGTGCCAGCAGCCAAGACCCAGGCACCGGGGAGCTGTTTTTT. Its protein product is CASSQDPGTGELFF.

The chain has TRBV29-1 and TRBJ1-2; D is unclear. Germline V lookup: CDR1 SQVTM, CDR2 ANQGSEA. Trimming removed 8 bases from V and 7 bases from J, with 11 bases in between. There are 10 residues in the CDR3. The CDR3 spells CSSYTGGYTF. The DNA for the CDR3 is TGCAGCTCATATACCGGTGGCTACACCTTC.

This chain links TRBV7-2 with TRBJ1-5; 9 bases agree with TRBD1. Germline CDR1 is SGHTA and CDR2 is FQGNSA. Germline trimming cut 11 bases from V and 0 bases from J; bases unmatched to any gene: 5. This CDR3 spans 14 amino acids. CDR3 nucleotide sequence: TGTGCCTCCGGGACAGGGTATAGCAATCAGCCCCAGCATTTT. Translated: CASGTGYSNQPQHF.

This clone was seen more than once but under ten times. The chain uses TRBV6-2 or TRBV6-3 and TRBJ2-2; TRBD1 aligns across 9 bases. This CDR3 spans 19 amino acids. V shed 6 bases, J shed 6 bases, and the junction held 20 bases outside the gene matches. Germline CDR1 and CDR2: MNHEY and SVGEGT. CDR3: CASSPRDRVSTTGPGELFF. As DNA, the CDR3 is TGTGCCAGCAGCCCGAGGGACAGGGTGTCGACGACGGGCCCCGGGGAGCTGTTTTTT.

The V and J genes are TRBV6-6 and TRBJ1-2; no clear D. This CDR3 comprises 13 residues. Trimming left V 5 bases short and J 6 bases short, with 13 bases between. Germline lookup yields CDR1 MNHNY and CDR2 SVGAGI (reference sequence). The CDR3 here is CASSSLIVNGYTF. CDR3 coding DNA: TGTGCCAGCAGTAGCCTAATAGTAAATGGCTACACCTTC.

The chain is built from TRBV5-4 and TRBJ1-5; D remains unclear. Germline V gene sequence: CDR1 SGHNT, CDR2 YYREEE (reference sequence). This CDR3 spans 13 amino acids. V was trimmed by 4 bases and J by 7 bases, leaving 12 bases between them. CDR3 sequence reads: CASSNGAGQPQHF. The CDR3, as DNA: TGTGCCAGCAGCAACGGAGCGGGCCAGCCCCAGCATTTT.

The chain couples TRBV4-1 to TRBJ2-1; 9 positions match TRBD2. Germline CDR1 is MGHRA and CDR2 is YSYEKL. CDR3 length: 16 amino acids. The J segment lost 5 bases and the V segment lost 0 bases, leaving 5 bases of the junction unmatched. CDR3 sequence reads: CASSQDPGLAHNEQFF. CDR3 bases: TGCGCCAGCAGCCAAGATCCGGGACTAGCCCACAATGAGCAGTTCTTC.

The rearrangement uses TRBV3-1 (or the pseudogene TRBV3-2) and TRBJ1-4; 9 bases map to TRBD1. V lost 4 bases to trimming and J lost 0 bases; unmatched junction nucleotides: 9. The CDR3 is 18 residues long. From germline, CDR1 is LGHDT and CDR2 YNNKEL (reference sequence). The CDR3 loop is CASSPGTGIEATNEKLFF. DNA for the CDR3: TGTGCCAGCAGCCCCGGGACAGGGATCGAGGCAACTAATGAAAAACTGTTTTTT.

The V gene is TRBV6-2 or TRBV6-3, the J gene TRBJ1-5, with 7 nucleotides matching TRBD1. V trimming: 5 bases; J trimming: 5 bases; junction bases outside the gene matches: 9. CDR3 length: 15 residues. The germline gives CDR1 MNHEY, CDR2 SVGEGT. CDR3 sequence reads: CASSRQGISYQPQHF. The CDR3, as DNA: TGTGCCAGCAGTCGACAGGGTATCAGCTATCAGCCCCAGCATTTT.

The CDR3 DNA reads TGTGCCAGCAGCCTTTCGGCGCAGGGCAATCAGCCCCAGCATTTT. Amino acids: CASSLSAQGNQPQHF. The chain couples TRBV4-2 to TRBJ1-5; D remains unclear. Germline assignment: CDR1 LGHNA and CDR2 YNFKEQ. Trimming took 4 bases from V and 2 from J, leaving 12 bases between them. CDR3 length: 15 amino acids.

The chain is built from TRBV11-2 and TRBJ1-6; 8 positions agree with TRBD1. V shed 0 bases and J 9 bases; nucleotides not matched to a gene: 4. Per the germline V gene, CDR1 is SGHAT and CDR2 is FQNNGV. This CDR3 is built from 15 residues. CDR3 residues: CASSLDDRGGSPLHF. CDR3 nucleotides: TGTGCCAGCAGCTTAGATGACAGGGGAGGTTCACCCCTCCACTTT.

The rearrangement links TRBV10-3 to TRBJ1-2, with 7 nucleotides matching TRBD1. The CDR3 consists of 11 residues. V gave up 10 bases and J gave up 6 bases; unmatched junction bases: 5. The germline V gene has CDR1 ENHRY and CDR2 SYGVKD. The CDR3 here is CATEGADGYTF. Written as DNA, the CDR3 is TGTGCCACTGAGGGGGCTGATGGCTACACCTTC.

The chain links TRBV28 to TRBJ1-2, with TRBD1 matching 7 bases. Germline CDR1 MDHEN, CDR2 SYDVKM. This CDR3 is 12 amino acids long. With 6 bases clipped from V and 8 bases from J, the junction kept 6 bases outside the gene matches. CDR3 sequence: CASRGAGGGYTF. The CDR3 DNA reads TGTGCCAGCAGGGGGGCAGGGGGAGGCTACACCTTC.

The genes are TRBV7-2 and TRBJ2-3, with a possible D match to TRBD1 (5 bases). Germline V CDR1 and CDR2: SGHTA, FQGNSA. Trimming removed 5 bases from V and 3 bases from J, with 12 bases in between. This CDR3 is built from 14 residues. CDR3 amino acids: CASSRTTVTDTQYF. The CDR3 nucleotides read TGTGCCAGCAGCCGCACGACAGTGACAGATACGCAGTATTTT.

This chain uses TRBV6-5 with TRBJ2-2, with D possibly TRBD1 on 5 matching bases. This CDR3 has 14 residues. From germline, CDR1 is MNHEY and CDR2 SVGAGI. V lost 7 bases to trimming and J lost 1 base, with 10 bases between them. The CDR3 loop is CASNRRGNTGELFF. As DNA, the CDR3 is TGTGCCAGCAACAGAAGGGGGAACACCGGGGAGCTGTTTTTT.

CDR3 nucleotides: TGTGCCAGCAGCCCCCTTTTCGCGGGGAGTTTGAGCACAGATACGCAGTATTTT. Its protein product is CASSPLFAGSLSTDTQYF. J is TRBJ2-3 and V is TRBV3-1 (or the pseudogene TRBV3-2); D possibly corresponds to TRBD2 (6 bases). Trimming took 4 bases from V and 0 from J, leaving 20 bases between them. Looked up from germline, CDR1 is LGHDT and CDR2 is YNNKEL (reference sequence). The CDR3 runs to 18 residues.

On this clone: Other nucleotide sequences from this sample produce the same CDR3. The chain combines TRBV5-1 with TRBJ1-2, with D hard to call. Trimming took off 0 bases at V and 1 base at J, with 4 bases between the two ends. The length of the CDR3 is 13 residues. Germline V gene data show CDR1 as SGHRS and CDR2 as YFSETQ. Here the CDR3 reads CASSLAVNYGYTF. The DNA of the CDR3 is TGCGCCAGCAGCTTGGCGGTTAACTATGGCTACACCTTC. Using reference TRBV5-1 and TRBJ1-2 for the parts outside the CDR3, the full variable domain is KAGVTQTPRYLIKTRGQQVTLSCSPISGHRSVSWYQQTPGQGLQFLFEYFSETQRNKGNFPGRFSGRQFSNSRSEMNVSTLELGDSALYLCASSLAVNYGYTFGSGTRLTVV.

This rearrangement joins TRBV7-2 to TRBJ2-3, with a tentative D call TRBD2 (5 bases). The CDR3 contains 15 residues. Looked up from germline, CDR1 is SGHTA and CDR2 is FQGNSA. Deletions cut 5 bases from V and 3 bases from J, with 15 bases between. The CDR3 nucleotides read TGTGCCAGCAGCGTGGACTTCTTGGGGACAGATACGCAGTATTTT. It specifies CASSVDFLGTDTQYF.

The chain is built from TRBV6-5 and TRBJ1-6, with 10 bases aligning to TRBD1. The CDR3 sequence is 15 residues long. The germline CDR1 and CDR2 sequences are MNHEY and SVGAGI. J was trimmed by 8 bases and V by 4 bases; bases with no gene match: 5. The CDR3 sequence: CASSSRDRGDSPLHF. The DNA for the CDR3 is TGTGCCAGCAGTTCCCGGGACAGGGGTGATTCACCCCTCCACTTT.

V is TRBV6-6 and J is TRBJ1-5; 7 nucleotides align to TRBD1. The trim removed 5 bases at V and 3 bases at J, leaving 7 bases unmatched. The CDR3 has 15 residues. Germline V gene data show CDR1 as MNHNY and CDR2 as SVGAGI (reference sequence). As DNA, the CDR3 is TGTGCCAGCAGTACCTACAGGGGACTCAATCAGCCCCAGCATTTT. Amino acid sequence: CASSTYRGLNQPQHF.

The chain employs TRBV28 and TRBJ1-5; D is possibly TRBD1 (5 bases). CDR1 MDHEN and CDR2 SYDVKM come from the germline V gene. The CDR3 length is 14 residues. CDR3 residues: CATISPGLNQPQHF. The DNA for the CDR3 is TGTGCGACCATCAGCCCAGGGCTCAATCAGCCCCAGCATTTT.

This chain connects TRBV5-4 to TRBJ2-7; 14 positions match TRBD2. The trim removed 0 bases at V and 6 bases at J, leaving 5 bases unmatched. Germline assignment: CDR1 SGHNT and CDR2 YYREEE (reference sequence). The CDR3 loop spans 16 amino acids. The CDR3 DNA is TGTGCCAGCAGCTTGGGGACTAGCGGGAGGACGAGCGAGCAGTACTTC. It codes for CASSLGTSGRTSEQYF.

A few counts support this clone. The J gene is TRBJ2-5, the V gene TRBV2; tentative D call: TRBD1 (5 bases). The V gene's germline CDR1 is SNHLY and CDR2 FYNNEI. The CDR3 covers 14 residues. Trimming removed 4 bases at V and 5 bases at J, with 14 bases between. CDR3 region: CASSVGRGSETQYF. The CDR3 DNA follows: TGTGCCAGCAGTGTTGGTAGGGGATCGGAGACCCAGTACTTC.

The CDR3 reads CASSAQTSTEQFF. The CDR3 bases are TGTGCCAGCAGCGCCCAGACTAGCACTGAGCAGTTCTTC. V is TRBV9 and J is TRBJ2-1, with TRBD2 matching over 7 bases. CDR3 length: 13 residues. Germline loops: CDR1 SGDLS, CDR2 YYNGEE. V gave up 3 bases and J gave up 9 bases; unmatched junction bases: 6.